Listed below are T cell receptor beta chains from one sample, sequenced in a study of beta chain features in type 1 diabetes. Measured with immunoSEQ multiplex PCR; TCRdb has only the in-frame clones, and not every one. In the table there are 25,000 or so clones, about 70% of which are singletons. The material sequenced was Tregs from blood. The receptors here all came from a woman in her 40s in good health. Each CDR3 is given with its conserved first and last residue. The order of the fields is clone size, V gene, J gene, D gene, CDR3 DNA, CDR3 protein. D genes are given only for firm matches. Part of the rows lack a size; the others show once, few, many or a class for expanded clones.

>once|TRBV6-6|TRBJ1-2|TRBD1
TGTGCCAGCAGTTTAACGACAGGGCGGGCTCAGGTTGGCTACACCTTC
CASSLTTGRAQVGYTF
>.|TRBV18|TRBJ1-5|.
TGTGCCAGCTCACCCGCACAGGGAGCCGATCAGCCCCAGCATTTT
CASSPAQGADQPQHF
>once|TRBV7-9|TRBJ2-7|.
TGTGCCAGCAGCTTACTTACGGACCCCACGGGAATCTACGAGCAGTACTTC
CASSLLTDPTGIYEQYF
>.|TRBV7-9|TRBJ2-1|TRBD2
TGTGCCGCCGCTAACAGCGAGCGGGGGGGCGGCGATGAGCAGTTCTTC
CAAANSERGGGDEQFF
>.|TRBV7-2|TRBJ2-5|.
TGTGCCAGCAGCTTATACGCAGGGCAACCGACCCAGTACTTC
CASSLYAGQPTQYF
>few|TRBV6-5|TRBJ1-2|TRBD1
TGTGCCAGCAAGTTTTTAGGGACAGGATATGGCTACACCTTC
CASKFLGTGYGYTF
>.|TRBV7-6|TRBJ1-1|TRBD1
TGTGCCAGCAGCTTAATCCAGGGACAGGGAAACACTGAAGCTTTCTTT
CASSLIQGQGNTEAFF
>.|TRBV6-1|TRBJ2-3|TRBD2
TGTGGTAGCGGGGGGCCCTCCACAGATACGCAGTATTTT
CGSGGPSTDTQYF
>.|TRBV10-3|TRBJ2-3|TRBD2
TGTGCCATCAGTCCGGGACTAGCGGGGGTCCAGTCCACAGATACGCAGTATTTT
CAISPGLAGVQSTDTQYF
>once|TRBV2|TRBJ1-2|.
TGTGCCAGCAGTGCTATAAAATGGGCGCAAAGCTATGGCTACACCTTC
CASSAIKWAQSYGYTF
>few|TRBV5-1|TRBJ1-5|TRBD1
TGCGCCAGCAGACAGGACAGGGATCAGCCCCAGCATTTT
CASRQDRDQPQHF
>few|TRBV7-2|TRBJ2-7|.
TGTGCCAGCAGCTTAGGGGGCAGGGTATTGGACGAGCAGTACTTC
CASSLGGRVLDEQYF
>.|TRBV11-2|TRBJ1-1|TRBD1
TGTGCCAGCGCGGGACAGCCGAACACTGAAGCTTTCTTT
CASAGQPNTEAFF
>.|TRBV27|TRBJ1-4|.
TGTGCCAGCAGTTTATCCAGCCCGAGGCGTCGGAGTGAAAAACTGTTTTTT
CASSLSSPRRRSEKLFF
>.|TRBV6-1|TRBJ2-7|.
TGTGCCAGCAGAGGCCCCCAGGTTCCCTACGAGCAGTACTTC
CASRGPQVPYEQYF
>.|TRBV6-5|TRBJ2-7|.
TGTGCCAGCAGTTATTGGACGGGATCCTACGAGCAGTACTTC
CASSYWTGSYEQYF
>few|TRBV19|TRBJ1-2|TRBD1
TGTGCCAGTAGGCGGACCGGGACAGGATTTGGCTACACCTTC
CASRRTGTGFGYTF
>.|TRBV5-1|TRBJ2-2|.
TGCGCCAGCAGCTTGGAAGGGGGGGCCGGGGAGCTGTTTTTT
CASSLEGGAGELFF
>.|TRBV5-1|TRBJ1-4|TRBD1
TGCGCCAGCGCGGGGACAGGGGCTAAACGGGATGAAAAACTGTTTTTT
CASAGTGAKRDEKLFF
>few|TRBV28|TRBJ1-5|TRBD1
TGTGCCAGCAGCCGGCCGCCAGGGGGGTACCAGCCCCAGCATTTT
CASSRPPGGYQPQHF
>.|TRBV7-9|TRBJ1-6|.
TGTGCCAGCAGCTTAGTAGGAGTGGCCAATTCACCCCTCCACTTT
CASSLVGVANSPLHF
>.|TRBV10-2|TRBJ2-6|.
TGCGCCAGCTCAGACTCTGGGGCCAACGTCCTGACTTTC
CASSDSGANVLTF
>.|TRBV5-4|TRBJ2-1|TRBD2
TGTGCCAGCAGCTTGAGCGGGGGGGCCGCGTTGCATGAGCAGTTCTTC
CASSLSGGAALHEQFF
>.|TRBV6-5|TRBJ2-1|.
TGTGCCAGCAGTTCGCCTCCGGGACTTAACAATGAGCAGTTCTTC
CASSSPPGLNNEQFF
>few|TRBV10-3|TRBJ1-2|TRBD1
TGTGCCATCAGTGTAGGCAGGGGGCGCAGCGATGGCTACACCTTC
CAISVGRGRSDGYTF
>.|TRBV7-6|TRBJ2-7|TRBD1
TGTGCCAGCAGCTCCACCTCGGACAGGCCATCCTACGAGCAGTACTTC
CASSSTSDRPSYEQYF
>.|TRBV7-9|TRBJ2-3|TRBD2
TGTGCCAGCAGCGCGGGGCGTCTAGCGGGGGGGCGAAGCACAGATACGCAGTATTTT
CASSAGRLAGGRSTDTQYF
>.|TRBV5-1|TRBJ1-6|TRBD1
TGCGCCAGCAGCGCGGGGACAGCCTATAATTCACCCCTCCACTTT
CASSAGTAYNSPLHF
>few|TRBV21-1|TRBJ1-5|.
TGTGCCAGCCCCGTCGAGGGTAGCAATCAGCCCCAGCATTTT
CASPVEGSNQPQHF
>.|TRBV28|TRBJ2-7|.
TGTGCCATTCTTCCCTCCAGGGTCGGGCACGAGCAGTACTTC
CAILPSRVGHEQYF
>.|TRBV5-6|TRBJ2-1|TRBD1
TGTGCCAGCAGCTTGGCCGGGACAGGGCTAAGTGAGCAGTTCTTC
CASSLAGTGLSEQFF
>.|TRBV10-2|TRBJ2-7|TRBD1
TGCGCCAGCAGTGGTTCCGGGACAGGGTCCTACGAGCAGTACTTC
CASSGSGTGSYEQYF
>few|TRBV29-1|TRBJ2-7|TRBD1
TGCAGCGTTGGTTCCGGGACAGCCCGCGAGCAGTACTTC
CSVGSGTAREQYF
>.|TRBV5-1|TRBJ1-5|TRBD1
TGCGCCAGCAGCCAGGACACAGGGGGCCATCAGCCCCAGCATTTT
CASSQDTGGHQPQHF
>few|TRBV29-1|TRBJ1-5|.
TGCAGCGTTGAGGCCGGGAGCAATCAGCCCCAGCATTTT
CSVEAGSNQPQHF
>.|TRBV5-1|TRBJ1-6|TRBD1
TGCGCCAGCAGCCTTCAACAGGGGGCTAGTTCACCCCTCCACTTT
CASSLQQGASSPLHF
>once|TRBV5-1|TRBJ2-1|TRBD2
TGCGCCAGCATGGAGAGCGGGGCGCCCTCCTACAATGAGCAGTTCTTC
CASMESGAPSYNEQFF
>.|TRBV23-1|TRBJ1-5|TRBD1
TGCGCCAGCAGACTCGACAGGGGCCGGGGCAATCAGCCCCAGCATTTT
CASRLDRGRGNQPQHF
>.|TRBV15|TRBJ2-5|TRBD2
TGTGCCACCAGCAGAGACCTACTAGCGGGGGGCCGCGGGGGGGAGACCCAGTACTTC
CATSRDLLAGGRGGETQYF
>medium-sized|TRBV7-6|TRBJ2-3|TRBD2
TGTGCCAGCAGCGTTCTTAGCGGGGGGGGCCCCGTTACGCAGTATTTT
CASSVLSGGGPVTQYF
>.|TRBV6-5|TRBJ2-5|TRBD2
TGTGCCAGCAGTTCCACGGGGGGGCGGGAGACCCAGTACTTC
CASSSTGGRETQYF
>.|TRBV5-1|TRBJ1-5|TRBD1
TGCGCCAGCAGCGACCAGGGGGGTCAACAGCCCCAGCATTTT
CASSDQGGQQPQHF
>.|TRBV2|TRBJ1-6|.
TGTGCCAGCAGTGTCCGGGTGGAATCACCCCTCCACTTT
CASSVRVESPLHF
>.|TRBV18|TRBJ2-7|TRBD2
TGTGCCAGCTCACCACTAGCGGGGGCCCCCTACGAGCAGTACTTC
CASSPLAGAPYEQYF
>.|TRBV29-1|TRBJ1-1|.
TGCAGCGTATATCAAGAAATCAGGATAAACACTGAAGCTTTCTTT
CSVYQEIRINTEAFF
>.|TRBV2|TRBJ1-5|.
TGTGCCAGCAGTGAATACGGCGAGGGAAGGACCCAGCATTTT
CASSEYGEGRTQHF
>.|TRBV11-2|TRBJ2-5|TRBD2
TGTGCCAGCTACAGACTAGCGGGGGGTATGGGGAAAGAGACCCAGTACTTC
CASYRLAGGMGKETQYF
>once|TRBV7-2|TRBJ2-7|TRBD1
TGTGCCAGCAGCTTAGTAGGGACAGACTACGAGCAGTACTTC
CASSLVGTDYEQYF
>.|TRBV2|TRBJ1-5|.
TGTGCCAGCAGGCAAGGGGATCAGCCCCAGCATTTT
CASRQGDQPQHF
>.|TRBV6-5|TRBJ1-5|.
TGTGCCAGCAGTTCCAGTCCCAATCAGCCCCAGCATTTT
CASSSSPNQPQHF
>.|TRBV7-2|TRBJ2-5|.
TGTGCCAGCAGCGCCGCGGGGGCCCAAGAGACCCAGTACTTC
CASSAAGAQETQYF
>.|TRBV13|TRBJ2-5|.
TGTGCCAGCGTGAAAGCAGGCCAAGAGACCCAGTACTTC
CASVKAGQETQYF
>.|TRBV11-2|TRBJ1-2|TRBD1
TGTGCCAGCAGCCCGAGAACAGGGGGGGACTATGGCTACACCTTC
CASSPRTGGDYGYTF
>.|TRBV7-8|TRBJ1-1|.
TGTGCCAGCAGCGCCGGCGGGGAAGCTTTCTTT
CASSAGGEAFF